A single sample is the source of the 17 T cell receptor beta chains below, sequenced in a study of T cell repertoires in aging, cancer and after chemotherapy. Multiplex touch-down PCR with TRB-A/B primers amplified rearranged V-D-J TRB sequences. TCRdb passed the multiplex PCR reads through MiXCR, listing each CDR3 protein once. This table holds several thousand distinct CDR3 sequences, approximately 28% found once. TCR beta rearrangements were amplified from peripheral blood genomic DNA. Sequencing was carried out using blood. The receptors were sampled from a human donor with a blood cancer.

V usage is TRBV12-3 or TRBV12-4 and J usage is TRBJ2-5; 7 nucleotides align to TRBD1. V lost 0 bases and J lost 0; bases outside the gene matches: 7. CDR3 size: 17 residues. CDR3 protein: CASSLARDSNNQETQYF. The CDR3 region has the DNA TGTGCCAGCAGTTTAGCAAGGGACAGCAATAACCAAGAGACCCAGTACTTC.

This clonotype was counted between two and nine times. V is TRBV20-1 and J is TRBJ2-7, with D unclear. Trimming took off 1 base at V and 3 bases at J, with 10 bases between the two ends. CDR3 length: 13 amino acids. Germline CDR1 reads DFQATT; CDR2 reads SNEGSKA (reference sequence). The CDR3 loop is CSARGVTVYEQYF. In DNA form, the CDR3 reads TGCAGTGCTAGAGGCGTCACCGTCTACGAGCAGTACTTC.

Concerning this clonotype: A clone one base away is much larger, so this may be a read error. The chain recombines TRBV19 with TRBJ2-1; TRBD2 is a possible D gene (5 bases). The CDR3 is made up of 15 amino acids. CDR1 is LNHDA, CDR2 SQIVND, per germline (reference sequence). CDR3 amino acids: CTSSPPDSSYNEQFF. As DNA, the CDR3 is TGTACCAGTAGTCCCCCGGACTCCTCCTACAATGAGCAGTTCTTC.

The J gene is TRBJ1-2, the V gene TRBV5-1; 8 nucleotides line up with TRBD1. This CDR3 has 14 residues. After removal of 5 bases from V and 4 bases from J, the junction contained 7 bases not matched to a gene. CDR1 and CDR2 from the germline V gene are SGHRS and YFSETQ. The CDR3 region is CASRAGGAVYGYTF. The CDR3 DNA is TGCGCCAGCAGGGCAGGGGGCGCAGTCTATGGCTACACCTTC.

In regard to this clonotype: Being one base from a much bigger clone, this may be a read error. The chain employs TRBV15 and TRBJ2-3; the D is unclear. This CDR3 comprises 16 residues. Germline CDR1 and CDR2: LNHNV and YYDKDF (reference sequence). CDR3 bases: TGTGCCACCAGCAGAATCTCCTTAAGTAGCACAGATAAGCAGTATTTT. It is translated as CATSRISLSSTDKQYF.

This clonotype is classed as medium-sized. J is TRBJ1-5 and V is TRBV19; D remains unclear. CDR1 is LNHDA and CDR2 is SQIVND in the germline V gene (reference sequence). The CDR3 runs 13 residues. Trimming stripped 3 bases from V and 4 bases from J, with 7 bases between. For the CDR3, the DNA is TGTGCCAGTAGTATTAGGTTTAATCAGCCCCAGCATTTT. This codes for CASSIRFNQPQHF. Combining the CDR3 with reference TRBV19 and TRBJ1-5 gives the whole variable domain DGGITQSPKYLFRKEGQNVTLSCEQNLNHDAMYWYRQDPGQGLRLIYYSQIVNDFQKGDIAEGYSVSREKKESFPLTVTSAQKNPTAFYLCASSIRFNQPQHFGDGTRLSIL.

This clonotype turned up a few times. The chain couples TRBV18 to TRBJ2-7; D remains unclear. CDR3 length: 15 residues. V was trimmed by 4 bases and J by 2 bases, leaving 15 bases between them. Germline V gives CDR1 KGHSH, CDR2 LQKENI. The DNA for the CDR3 is TGTGCCAGCTCACTCCAACCGGACGGTGCCTACGAGCAGTACTTC. Translated: CASSLQPDGAYEQYF.

This clonotype has more than one count but fewer than ten. The CDR3, as DNA: TGTGCCAGCAGCTTAGATCTAGGGATAGGATCCTACGAGCAGTACTTC. This gives the protein CASSLDLGIGSYEQYF. The rearrangement uses TRBV11-3 and TRBJ2-7; D ambiguous. V lost 0 bases, J lost 1 base, and 13 bases lay in between. CDR3 length equals 16 residues. Germline loops: CDR1 SGHNT, CDR2 YENEEA. Using reference TRBV11-3 and TRBJ2-7 for the parts outside the CDR3, the full variable domain is EAGVVQSPRYKIIEKKQPVAFWCNPISGHNTLYWYLQNLGQGPELLIRYENEEAVDDSQLPKDRFSAERLKGVDSTLKIQPAELGDSAVYLCASSLDLGIGSYEQYFGPGTRLTVT.

By proportion, this clonotype is medium-sized. The chain is built from TRBV19 and TRBJ2-1, with 9 bases identical to TRBD2. Per germline, CDR1 LNHDA and CDR2 SQIVND (reference sequence). This CDR3 comprises 15 residues. V trimming: 7 bases; J trimming: 5 bases; junction bases outside the gene matches: 9. CDR3 nucleotide sequence: TGTGCCAGTAATTCCGGGACTAGCTTGGACAATGAGCAGTTCTTC. Translated: CASNSGTSLDNEQFF.

This clonotype ranks as medium-sized. The V and J genes are TRBV15 and TRBJ2-7; TRBD1 might be the D (6 bases). Germline V gene sequence: CDR1 LNHNV, CDR2 YYDKDF (reference sequence). The CDR3 loop spans 13 amino acids. V shed 8 bases and J shed 0 bases, with 11 bases lying between them. CDR3 protein: CATASGASYEQYF. The CDR3 bases are TGTGCCACCGCATCAGGGGCCTCCTACGAGCAGTACTTC.

This clonotype ranks as large. The CDR3 loop is CASSLEQGAYNEQFF. The CDR3 DNA follows: TGTGCCAGCAGCTTAGAACAGGGGGCTTACAATGAGCAGTTCTTC. The rearrangement uses TRBV11-3 and TRBJ2-1; 9 bases line up with TRBD1. Germline-derived CDR1 and CDR2 are SGHNT and YENEEA. The J segment lost 4 bases and the V segment lost 0 bases, leaving 1 base of the junction unmatched. CDR3 length equals 15 residues.

Note on this clonotype: A clone one base away is much larger, so this may be a read error. The chain uses TRBV18 and TRBJ2-1; D possibly corresponds to TRBD2 (5 bases). This CDR3 contains 15 residues. Germline CDR1 reads KGHSH; CDR2 reads LQKENI. Trimming removed 2 bases from V and 8 bases from J, with 16 bases in between. The CDR3 here is CASSPNPAGGDEQFF. In DNA form, the CDR3 reads TGTGCCAGCTCACCAAACCCTGCAGGAGGCGATGAGCAGTTCTTC.

This clonotype ranks as medium-sized. The chain couples TRBV19 to TRBJ1-1; TRBD1 agrees at 7 bases. The length of the CDR3 is 14 residues. J gave up 5 bases and V 3 bases, and 6 bases lay outside the gene matches. CDR1 and CDR2 from the germline V gene are LNHDA and SQIVND (reference sequence). The CDR3 reads CASSIANRGTEAFF. CDR3 DNA sequence: TGTGCCAGTAGTATCGCCAACAGGGGTACTGAAGCTTTCTTT. The full variable domain, its missing parts supplied by reference TRBV19 and TRBJ1-1, is DGGITQSPKYLFRKEGQNVTLSCEQNLNHDAMYWYRQDPGQGLRLIYYSQIVNDFQKGDIAEGYSVSREKKESFPLTVTSAQKNPTAFYLCASSIANRGTEAFFGQGTRLTVV.

The chain links TRBV12-3 or TRBV12-4 to TRBJ2-3; D gene uncertain. V was clipped by 3 bases and J by 4 bases, with 8 bases between them. The CDR3 loop spans 13 amino acids. The CDR3 coding sequence is TGTGCCAGCAGTTTCATCGCGTCAGATACGCAGTATTTT. It translates to CASSFIASDTQYF.

This clonotype came up once. The chain couples TRBV30 to TRBJ1-2; 12 bases align to TRBD1. The CDR3 is 15 residues long. Germline trimming cut 3 bases from V and 6 bases from J; bases unmatched to any gene: 8. The germline V gene has CDR1 GTSNPN and CDR2 SVGIG (reference sequence). CDR3 nucleotide sequence: TGTGCCTGGAGCCTGGGGACAGGGGGCTCTAATGGCTACACCTTC. This gives the protein CAWSLGTGGSNGYTF.

Within the sample, this clonotype is medium-sized. The rearrangement uses TRBV5-5 and TRBJ2-2, with D perhaps matching TRBD2 (6 bases). Germline CDR1 is SGHKS and CDR2 is YYEKEE (reference sequence). The CDR3 totals 15 residues. V shed 4 bases and J shed 4 bases, with 14 bases lying between them. CDR3 region: CASSLTVEGTGELFF. Written as DNA, the CDR3 is TGTGCCAGCAGCCTAACCGTGGAGGGCACCGGGGAGCTGTTTTTT.

As regards this clonotype: This sequence may be a read error, since a much larger clone differs from it by one base. This chain links TRBV6-1 with TRBJ2-6, with TRBD1 identical over 7 bases. Germline V lookup: CDR1 MNHNS, CDR2 SASEGT. V shed 6 bases and J 5 bases; nucleotides not matched to a gene: 7. The CDR3 spans 15 residues. In DNA, the CDR3 is TGTGCCAGCAGCAAAGGGACAGCTTGGGCCAACGTCCTGACTTTC. It codes for CASSKGTAWANVLTF.